The rows below give T cell receptor beta chains drawn from one sample of a study of graft-versus-host responses after intestinal transplantation. The data were produced by immunoSEQ multiplex PCR, yet TCRdb's version contains in-frame clones alone and is incomplete. Of some 39,000 clones listed, around 96% are singletons. These TCRs are of unknown antigen specificity. This sample comprised unstimulated CD8+ T cells sorted from spleen or lymph node cells, obtained before transplant. All receptors come from a human donor who was the organ donor for an intestinal transplant. Both conserved end residues are part of each CDR3. The D gene is left open where the match is weak. Size is omitted from some rows. Given values are once, few, many or a class for expanded clones.

D: .; V: TRBV9; J: TRBJ2-2; length: 14; size: .; DNA: TGTGCCAGCAGCGACACAGGGTACACCGGGGAGCTGTTTTTT; CDR3: CASSDTGYTGELFF
D: .; V: TRBV7-8; J: TRBJ1-2; length: 15; size: .; DNA: TGTGCCAGCAGCTTGGCCTATTCGAGTAACTATGGCTACACCTTC; CDR3: CASSLAYSSNYGYTF
D: .; V: TRBV4-3; J: TRBJ1-1; length: 14; size: .; DNA: TGCGCCAGCAGCCAAGATAGGGTAGCTGGTGAAGCTTTCTTT; CDR3: CASSQDRVAGEAFF
D: .; V: TRBV7-2; J: TRBJ1-1; length: 14; size: .; DNA: TGTGCCAGCAGCTCAAGCGGGGGGGGCACTGAAGCTTTCTTT; CDR3: CASSSSGGGTEAFF
D: TRBD1; V: TRBV5-6; J: TRBJ1-2; length: 17; size: .; DNA: TGTGCCAGCAGCTCCCTGGTGACAGGGATTGGGGCCTATGGCTACACCTTC; CDR3: CASSSLVTGIGAYGYTF
D: .; V: TRBV6-6; J: TRBJ1-2; length: 13; size: .; DNA: TGTGCCAGCAGCCAAGGTGGTGCACATGGCTACACCTTC; CDR3: CASSQGGAHGYTF
D: TRBD2; V: TRBV4-3; J: TRBJ2-5; length: 18; size: .; DNA: TGCGCCAGCAGCCAAGATATTTACGGGGGGGAATCCCAAGAGACCCAGTACTTC; CDR3: CASSQDIYGGESQETQYF
D: .; V: TRBV7-8; J: TRBJ1-2; length: 13; size: .; DNA: TGTGCCAGCAGCTTAGCAGACCTCTATGGCTACACCTTC; CDR3: CASSLADLYGYTF
D: .; V: TRBV6-5; J: TRBJ1-6; length: 14; size: .; DNA: TGTGCCAGCAGCTACGGGTCCTATAATTCACCCCTCCACTTT; CDR3: CASSYGSYNSPLHF
D: TRBD1; V: TRBV19; J: TRBJ1-5; length: 12; size: .; DNA: TGTGCCAGTAACAGGGGTGGTCAGCCCCAGCATTTT; CDR3: CASNRGGQPQHF
D: .; V: TRBV5-1; J: TRBJ1-3; length: 15; size: .; DNA: TGCGCCAGCAGCGTGACACCTATATCTGGAAACACCATATATTTT; CDR3: CASSVTPISGNTIYF
D: .; V: TRBV10-3; J: TRBJ1-5; length: 14; size: .; DNA: TGTGCCATCAGTGAGCAGTATAGCAATCAGCCCCAGCATTTT; CDR3: CAISEQYSNQPQHF
D: .; V: TRBV7-9; J: TRBJ1-2; length: 15; size: .; DNA: TGTGCCAGCAGCTTAGAAGAGGGGGACTCCTATGGCTACACCTTC; CDR3: CASSLEEGDSYGYTF
D: TRBD2; V: TRBV4-3; J: TRBJ2-7; length: 16; size: few; DNA: TGCGCCAGCAGCCAAGATAGACTAGCGGGGATACACGAGCAGTACTTC; CDR3: CASSQDRLAGIHEQYF
D: .; V: TRBV5-1; J: TRBJ1-4; length: 16; size: .; DNA: TGCGCCAGCAGCTTGGGGCCCCGTTCGACTAATGAAAAACTGTTTTTT; CDR3: CASSLGPRSTNEKLFF
D: .; V: TRBV7-2; J: TRBJ2-2; length: 14; size: .; DNA: TGTGCCAGCAGCTTAGTTTCCCCACCCGGGGAGCTGTTTTTT; CDR3: CASSLVSPPGELFF
D: .; V: TRBV28; J: TRBJ2-3; length: 16; size: .; DNA: TGTGCCAGCAGTGACCCAGCGGTCTCCGGGGTATATACGCAGTATTTT; CDR3: CASSDPAVSGVYTQYF
D: .; V: TRBV6-5; J: TRBJ2-3; length: 14; size: .; DNA: TGTGCCAGCAGTTACGGCGCGGGCACAGATACGCAGTATTTT; CDR3: CASSYGAGTDTQYF
D: .; V: TRBV30; J: TRBJ2-7; length: 14; size: .; DNA: TGTGCCTGGAGTGTAACCGGTTTCGAGCTCGAGCAGTACTTC; CDR3: CAWSVTGFELEQYF
D: .; V: TRBV5-1; J: TRBJ1-2; length: 15; size: .; DNA: TGCGCCAGCAGCTCAAGTCCCCCGGGGGGCTATGGCTACACCTTC; CDR3: CASSSSPPGGYGYTF
D: TRBD1; V: TRBV25-1; J: TRBJ2-3; length: 16; size: once; DNA: TGTGCCAGCAGTGAATACCCGGGACAGGGCACAGATACGCAGTATTTT; CDR3: CASSEYPGQGTDTQYF
D: TRBD2; V: TRBV6-5; J: TRBJ2-3; length: 13; size: .; DNA: TGTGCCAGCGGCGGACTAGCCAAAGATACGCAGTATTTT; CDR3: CASGGLAKDTQYF
D: .; V: TRBV5-1; J: TRBJ2-7; length: 15; size: .; DNA: TGCGCCAGCAGCTCCACACCCTTGGACCTCTACGAGCAGTACTTC; CDR3: CASSSTPLDLYEQYF
D: .; V: TRBV9; J: TRBJ2-1; length: 12; size: .; DNA: TGTGCCAGCAGCCCAACAGGGCATGAGCAGTTCTTC; CDR3: CASSPTGHEQFF
D: .; V: TRBV6-1; J: TRBJ2-1; length: 14; size: .; DNA: TGTGCCAGCACCAAGTGGCTGTCCTACAATGAGCAGTTCTTC; CDR3: CASTKWLSYNEQFF
D: .; V: TRBV7-3; J: TRBJ1-2; length: 13; size: once; DNA: TGTGCCAGCAGCTTAAGGGGCCAGGGTGGCTACACCTTC; CDR3: CASSLRGQGGYTF
D: .; V: TRBV6-5; J: TRBJ2-3; length: 13; size: .; DNA: TGTGCCAGCAGTTACTTCGGCGGATATACGCAGTATTTT; CDR3: CASSYFGGYTQYF
D: TRBD2; V: TRBV18; J: TRBJ2-4; length: 18; size: few; DNA: TGTGCCAGCTCACCCGGGACTAGCGGGGGGAGAAGGGAAAACATTCAGTACTTC; CDR3: CASSPGTSGGRRENIQYF
D: .; V: TRBV5-1; J: TRBJ2-1; length: 12; size: .; DNA: TGCGCCAGCAGCTTGTTCGGAAATGAGCAGTTCTTC; CDR3: CASSLFGNEQFF
D: .; V: TRBV13; J: TRBJ1-2; length: 12; size: once; DNA: TGTGCCAGCCTGAGAGAAGAGGATGGCTACACCTTC; CDR3: CASLREEDGYTF
D: .; V: TRBV18; J: TRBJ2-1; length: 12; size: .; DNA: TGTGCCAGCTCATCGTTAGTCAATGAGCAGTTCTTC; CDR3: CASSSLVNEQFF
D: .; V: TRBV7-9; J: TRBJ2-7; length: 11; size: .; DNA: TGTGCCAGCAGCGACACCTACGAGCAGTACTTC; CDR3: CASSDTYEQYF
D: .; V: TRBV4-1; J: TRBJ1-1; length: 15; size: .; DNA: TGCGCCAGCAGCCAAGAAACCTATTGGAACACTGAAGCTTTCTTT; CDR3: CASSQETYWNTEAFF
D: .; V: TRBV6-4; J: TRBJ1-1; length: 13; size: .; DNA: TGTGCCAGCAGTGACTCGCCAGGGACTGAAGCTTTCTTT; CDR3: CASSDSPGTEAFF
D: .; V: TRBV12-1; J: TRBJ1-5; length: 17; size: .; DNA: TGTGCCAGCAGCTTTGGTACCTTGATCGATAGCAATCAGCCCCAGCATTTT; CDR3: CASSFGTLIDSNQPQHF
D: .; V: TRBV13; J: TRBJ2-1; length: 15; size: few; DNA: TGTGCCAGCAGCTTAGAACGGGGGCGCTACAATGAGCAGTTCTTC; CDR3: CASSLERGRYNEQFF
D: TRBD1; V: TRBV6-5; J: TRBJ2-7; length: 14; size: .; DNA: TGTGCCAGCAGTTATCAAGGACAGGCCTACGAGCAGTACTTC; CDR3: CASSYQGQAYEQYF
D: .; V: TRBV5-6; J: TRBJ1-2; length: 12; size: .; DNA: TGTGCCAGCAGCTTGTACGGGTATGGCTACACCTTC; CDR3: CASSLYGYGYTF
D: .; V: TRBV5-1; J: TRBJ2-3; length: 13; size: once; DNA: TGCGCCAGCAGCTTGGACGGTGGAGATACGCAGTATTTT; CDR3: CASSLDGGDTQYF
D: TRBD1; V: TRBV4-3; J: TRBJ2-3; length: 13; size: .; DNA: TGCGCCAGCAGCTGGGGGACAGCAGATACGCAGTATTTT; CDR3: CASSWGTADTQYF
D: TRBD1; V: TRBV6-1; J: TRBJ2-3; length: 13; size: .; DNA: TGTGCCAGCTACAGGGGTGGCACAGATACGCAGTATTTT; CDR3: CASYRGGTDTQYF
D: TRBD1; V: TRBV6-5; J: TRBJ1-2; length: 16; size: once; DNA: TGTGCCAGCAGTTTGAGCCGGACAGGGGGATTGGGTGGCTACACCTTC; CDR3: CASSLSRTGGLGGYTF
D: .; V: TRBV9; J: TRBJ2-3; length: 18; size: .; DNA: TGTGCCAGCAGCAAAGAAGGCGTCGGGGCGGGGACCACAGATACGCAGTATTTT; CDR3: CASSKEGVGAGTTDTQYF
D: TRBD2; V: TRBV6-4; J: TRBJ2-5; length: 19; size: .; DNA: TGTGCCAGCAGTGGGACCCCCGCTAGCGGGGTTCCCGACCAAGAGACCCAGTACTTC; CDR3: CASSGTPASGVPDQETQYF
D: .; V: TRBV7-9; J: TRBJ2-1; length: 16; size: once; DNA: TGTGCCAGCAGCTTCACGGGACAACTCTCCTACAATGAGCAGTTCTTC; CDR3: CASSFTGQLSYNEQFF
D: .; V: TRBV4-2; J: TRBJ2-1; length: 15; size: once; DNA: TGTGCCAGCAGCCAAGATTTCCAGGGATACAATGAGCAGTTCTTC; CDR3: CASSQDFQGYNEQFF
D: .; V: TRBV13; J: TRBJ2-7; length: 15; size: few; DNA: TGTGCCAGCAGCTTCGTGGGAGAGGGGGATTACGAGCAGTACTTC; CDR3: CASSFVGEGDYEQYF
D: TRBD2; V: TRBV6-1; J: TRBJ2-5; length: 15; size: .; DNA: TGTGCCAGCTGGGTGATGCGGGGGTATTTAGAGACCCAGTACTTC; CDR3: CASWVMRGYLETQYF
D: TRBD2; V: TRBV9; J: TRBJ2-3; length: 15; size: .; DNA: TGTGCCAGCAGCGCCCCCGGACTAGCGACAGATACGCAGTATTTT; CDR3: CASSAPGLATDTQYF
D: .; V: TRBV29-1; J: TRBJ1-1; length: 8; size: .; DNA: TGCAGCGCCGGTGAAGCTTTCTTT; CDR3: CSAGEAFF
D: TRBD1; V: TRBV27; J: TRBJ2-1; length: 18; size: .; DNA: TGTGCCAGCAGCCTATTATACCGAGACAGGGGCTCCCACAATGAGCAGTTCTTC; CDR3: CASSLLYRDRGSHNEQFF
D: .; V: TRBV9; J: TRBJ2-3; length: 15; size: .; DNA: TGTGCCAGCAGCGTAGGTGACTTTTCCACAGATACGCAGTATTTT; CDR3: CASSVGDFSTDTQYF
D: .; V: TRBV28; J: TRBJ2-7; length: 16; size: .; DNA: TGTGCCAGCAGTTTAGATCTGACAGGAGACTTCTACGAGCAGTACTTC; CDR3: CASSLDLTGDFYEQYF
D: TRBD1; V: TRBV4-3; J: TRBJ1-2; length: 17; size: .; DNA: TGCGCCAGCAGCCAAGATGGCGCCCGGGACAGCTTCTATGGCTACACCTTC; CDR3: CASSQDGARDSFYGYTF
D: .; V: TRBV4-3; J: TRBJ1-6; length: 13; size: .; DNA: TGCGCCAGCAGTTCAGGGTCCCATTCACCCCTCCACTTT; CDR3: CASSSGSHSPLHF
D: .; V: TRBV7-3; J: TRBJ2-1; length: 15; size: .; DNA: TGTGCCAGCAGCCACGGGGGACCTTCCTACAATGAGCAGTTCTTC; CDR3: CASSHGGPSYNEQFF
D: .; V: TRBV4-1; J: TRBJ1-2; length: 16; size: .; DNA: TGCGCCAGCAGCCAAGCGCGCTCTCCCCTTAACTATGGCTACACCTTC; CDR3: CASSQARSPLNYGYTF